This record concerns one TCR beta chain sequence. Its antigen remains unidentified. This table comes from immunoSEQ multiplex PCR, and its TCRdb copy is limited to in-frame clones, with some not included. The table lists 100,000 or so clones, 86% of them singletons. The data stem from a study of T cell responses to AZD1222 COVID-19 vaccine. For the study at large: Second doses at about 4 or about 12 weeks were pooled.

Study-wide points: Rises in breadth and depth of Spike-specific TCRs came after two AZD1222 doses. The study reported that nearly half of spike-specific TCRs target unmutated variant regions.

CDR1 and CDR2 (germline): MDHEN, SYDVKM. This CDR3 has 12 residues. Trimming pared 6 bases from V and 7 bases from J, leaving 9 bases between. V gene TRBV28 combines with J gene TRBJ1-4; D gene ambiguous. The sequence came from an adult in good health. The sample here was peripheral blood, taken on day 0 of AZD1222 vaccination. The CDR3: CASSSNSEKLFF. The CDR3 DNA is TGTGCCAGCAGCTCAAACAGTGAAAAACTGTTTTTT.